Listed below are T cell receptor beta chains from one sample, sequenced in a study of cytomegalovirus exposure and HLA in healthy donors. TCRdb's copy holds only in-frame clones and misses some; the assay was immunoSEQ multiplex PCR. Of about 120,000 clones listed, about 96% are singletons. Sample: PBMCs. Source of these receptors: a man in his late teens or twenties in good health and CMV-seronegative. CDR3s include the opening cysteine and the closing phenylalanine or tryptophan. Fields, in order: J gene, D gene, V gene, clone size, CDR3 protein, CDR3 DNA. D genes are given only for firm matches. Some rows mark clone size as missing; the rest say once, few, many or name a class of expanded clone.

>TRBJ1-1|NA|TRBV6-6|NA
CASSYRGLNTEAFF
TGTGCCAGCAGTTACAGGGGCTTGAACACTGAAGCTTTCTTT
>TRBJ1-1|NA|TRBV28|once
CASRATGNPTEAFF
TGTGCCAGCAGGGCTACAGGGAACCCCACTGAAGCTTTCTTT
>TRBJ2-7|NA|TRBV29-1|once
CSVEAPGRRGHEQYF
TGCAGCGTTGAAGCACCGGGACGGAGGGGACACGAGCAGTACTTC
>TRBJ2-7|NA|TRBV4-1|NA
CASSQDLIIYEQYF
TGCGCCAGCAGCCAAGATTTAATAATCTACGAGCAGTACTTC
>TRBJ2-7|NA|TRBV27|NA
CASSLGGGYEQYF
TGTGCCAGCAGTTTAGGAGGAGGTTACGAGCAGTACTTC
>TRBJ1-4|TRBD1|TRBV30|NA
CAWSEGTGGDEKLFF
TGTGCCTGGAGCGAGGGGACAGGGGGAGATGAAAAACTGTTTTTT
>TRBJ1-5|TRBD1|TRBV6-5|NA
CASSPDRGENQPQHF
TGTGCCAGCAGCCCCGACAGGGGGGAAAATCAGCCCCAGCATTTT
>TRBJ1-2|NA|TRBV6-6|NA
CASSYVLRGGYTF
TGTGCCAGCAGTTACGTGCTCAGGGGAGGCTACACCTTC
>TRBJ2-3|NA|TRBV12-1|NA
CASSLGRTSGSTDTQYF
TGTGCCAGCAGCCTGGGCCGGACTAGCGGAAGCACAGATACGCAGTATTTT
>TRBJ1-5|NA|TRBV4-3|once
CASSQDGNQPQHF
TGCGCCAGCAGCCAAGACGGCAATCAGCCCCAGCATTTT
>TRBJ1-5|TRBD1|TRBV7-9|NA
CASSLGQGDQPQHF
TGTGCCAGCAGCTTAGGGCAGGGGGATCAGCCCCAGCATTTT
>TRBJ2-7|TRBD2|TRBV5-1|NA
CASSLGGLAGYEQYF
TGCGCCAGCAGCTTGGGGGGACTAGCGGGTTACGAGCAGTACTTC